A single sample gave rise to the 21 T cell receptor beta chains below, sequenced in a study of breast tumors, draining lymph nodes, adjacent tissues. Samples came from axillary lymph nodes draining the breast cancer. Each CDR3 protein is one row after TCRdb ran MiXCR on the multiplex PCR reads. The data hold 200,000 to 250,000 distinct CDR3 sequences, with under 40% observed a single time. Specimen: axillary lymph node tissue. The receptor source for this set is a female donor with breast cancer. Some clones in this sample may be carry-over from other donors' samples.

The chain employs TRBV7-9 and TRBJ2-1; 11 bases match TRBD2. V lost 6 bases and J lost 5; bases outside the gene matches: 18. Looked up from germline, CDR1 is SEHNR and CDR2 is FQNEAQ (reference sequence). This CDR3 contains 19 residues. CDR3 sequence reads: CASRIVNSGGAMIHNEQFF. As DNA, the CDR3 is TGTGCCAGCAGAATAGTCAATAGCGGGGGGGCCATGATCCACAATGAGCAGTTCTTC.

The chain links TRBV2 to TRBJ1-4, with 8 nucleotides matching TRBD1. This CDR3 region has 15 residues. Germline loops: CDR1 SNHLY, CDR2 FYNNEI. Germline trimming cut 5 bases from V and 5 bases from J; bases unmatched to any gene: 7. CDR3 sequence: CASSNRTGLNEKLFF. The CDR3 nucleotides read TGTGCCAGCAGTAACCGGACAGGGCTAAATGAAAAACTGTTTTTT.

This clonotype was counted at least ten times. The J gene is TRBJ1-5, the V gene TRBV5-1, with unresolved D. Trimming removed 0 bases from V and 4 bases from J, with 8 bases in between. Germline lookup yields CDR1 SGHRS and CDR2 YFSETQ. This CDR3 has 14 amino acids. CDR3 in DNA: TGCGCCAGCAGCTTGGATCCCTCTAATCAGCCCCAGCATTTT. This encodes CASSLDPSNQPQHF.

The rearrangement uses TRBV28 and TRBJ1-5; 7 nucleotides line up with TRBD1. V shed 4 bases, J shed 11 bases, and the junction held 11 bases outside the gene matches. From germline, CDR1 is MDHEN and CDR2 SYDVKM. The CDR3 length is 14 residues. CDR3 in DNA: TGTGCCAGCAGTTCGGGGACAGAACCCCAGTCCCAGCATTTT. The encoded protein is CASSSGTEPQSQHF.

The chain combines TRBV7-9 with TRBJ2-3; 14 bases are a match to TRBD2. This CDR3 spans 17 amino acids. Trimming cost V 5 bases and J 5 bases; bases outside gene matches: 9. Germline lookup yields CDR1 SEHNR and CDR2 FQNEAQ (reference sequence). The CDR3: CASSHSTSGRAVDTQYF. In DNA, the CDR3 is TGTGCCAGCAGCCATTCGACTAGCGGGAGGGCCGTAGATACGCAGTATTTT.

This clonotype showed up many times. The chain joins TRBV29-1 to TRBJ1-2, with a tentative D call TRBD1 (5 bases). Germline CDR1 is SQVTM and CDR2 is ANQGSEA. Trimming removed 1 base from V and 8 bases from J, with 11 bases in between. The CDR3 totals 12 residues. The CDR3 DNA follows: TGCAGCGTTGAAGTTGGGGGGGAAGGCTACACCTTC. Protein sequence: CSVEVGGEGYTF.

Many counts were recorded for this clonotype. The chain links TRBV7-2 to TRBJ2-7; D ambiguous. The germline V and J ends were trimmed by 1 base and 0 bases, with 7 bases remaining between them. The CDR3 sequence is 14 residues long. Germline CDR1 is SGHTA and CDR2 is FQGNSA. For the CDR3, the DNA is TGTGCCAGCAGCTTAGGGGTAGACTCCTACGAGCAGTACTTC. Its protein is CASSLGVDSYEQYF.

This chain uses TRBV13 with TRBJ2-1, with D possibly being TRBD2 (6 bases). Deletions cut 6 bases from V and 0 bases from J, with 15 bases between. This CDR3 has 16 amino acids. CDR1 and CDR2 from the germline V gene are PRHDT and FYEKMQ (reference sequence). CDR3 region: CASSLRESSSYNEQFF. The CDR3, as DNA: TGTGCCAGCAGTCTCCGGGAGAGTAGCTCCTACAATGAGCAGTTCTTC.

This clonotype was detected ten times or more. The chain uses TRBV20-1 and TRBJ2-7; 9 bases align to TRBD2. The CDR3 runs 15 residues. The germline V gene encodes CDR1 DFQATT and CDR2 SNEGSKA (reference sequence). DNA of the CDR3: TGCAGCGCTCACAATGCCGGGGGACTAGCTTACGAGCAGTACTTC. Translated: CSAHNAGGLAYEQYF.

As to this clonotype: A single base separates this from a much larger clone, so it may be a read error. The chain carries TRBV7-9 and TRBJ2-1; the match to TRBD2 covers 8 bases. Germline CDR1 is SEHNR and CDR2 is FQNEAQ (reference sequence). The CDR3 has 14 amino acids. V was pared by 4 bases and J by 7 bases, with 6 bases of the junction left unmatched. The CDR3 here is CASSSTPGGNEQFF. CDR3 bases: TGTGCCAGCAGCTCGACCCCGGGAGGGAATGAGCAGTTCTTC.

This clonotype occurred many times. This chain links TRBV2 with TRBJ2-3, with D tentatively TRBD2 (6 bases). The germline CDR1 and CDR2 sequences are SNHLY and FYNNEI. The CDR3 extends over 14 amino acids. Trimming removed 7 bases from V and 6 bases from J, with 17 bases in between. The CDR3: CASTQGGRADTQYF. In DNA form, the CDR3 reads TGTGCCAGCACCCAGGGAGGACGCGCGGATACGCAGTATTTT.

This chain uses TRBV2 with TRBJ1-4, with D perhaps matching TRBD1 (6 bases). V was pared by 3 bases and J by 17 bases, with 13 bases between. The CDR3 is 11 amino acids. CDR1 and CDR2 from the germline V gene are SNHLY and FYNNEI. CDR3 nucleotides: TGTGCCAGCAGTGACTGGACAGTAAACTTTTTT. This gives the protein CASSDWTVNFF. The whole variable domain, filled in from reference TRBV2 and TRBJ1-4, reads EPEVTQTPSHQVTQMGQEVILRCVPISNHLYFYWYRQILGQKVEFLVSFYNNEISEKSEIFDDQFSVERPDGSNFTLKIRSTKLEDSAMYFCASSDWTVNFFGSGTQLSVL.

The chain has TRBV24-1 and TRBJ1-4; 7 nucleotides line up with TRBD1. The CDR3 is 13 residues long. The J segment lost 11 bases and the V segment lost 5 bases, leaving 7 bases of the junction unmatched. Germline loops: CDR1 KGHDR, CDR2 SFDVKD. The CDR3 is CATSVSATGKLFF. Written as DNA, the CDR3 is TGTGCCACCAGTGTCTCCGCGACAGGGAAACTGTTTTTT.

This clonotype has just a few counts. The genes are TRBV9 and TRBJ2-6, with 7 nucleotides matching TRBD1. CDR1 and CDR2 (germline): SGDLS, YYNGEE. With V trimmed by 4 bases and J by 0 bases, 7 bases remained unmatched. The CDR3 runs to 17 residues. The DNA of the CDR3 is TGTGCCAGCAGCACGAGAACAGGGGACTCTGGGGCCAACGTCCTGACTTTC. Translated: CASSTRTGDSGANVLTF.

This clonotype was observed once. The rearrangement uses TRBV20-1 and TRBJ2-2; no definite D call. This CDR3 contains 13 residues. V was clipped by 0 bases and J by 9 bases, with 11 bases between them. Germline lookup yields CDR1 DFQATT and CDR2 SNEGSKA (reference sequence). The CDR3 sequence: CSARDRLDRELFF. CDR3 sequence (DNA): TGCAGTGCTAGAGATCGACTCGACAGGGAGCTGTTTTTT.

V and J are TRBV5-1 and TRBJ2-1; the D gene is possibly TRBD2 (5 bases). The length of the CDR3 is 15 residues. CDR1 is SGHRS, CDR2 YFSETQ, per germline. Trimming took off 2 bases at V and 3 bases at J, with 12 bases between the two ends. The CDR3 DNA sequence: TGCGCCAGCAGCTTCGGAGGCGAGAGCTACAATGAGCAGTTCTTC. This translates into CASSFGGESYNEQFF.

This clonotype was picked up a small number of times. The CDR3 DNA follows: TGTGCCAGCAGCCTGAGCGGACTAGCGGGAGTCCTCAGGGGAGAGACCCAGTACTTC. Translating it yields CASSLSGLAGVLRGETQYF. The chain uses TRBV14 and TRBJ2-5; 13 nucleotides agree with TRBD2. V lost 4 bases, J lost 4 bases, and 15 bases stayed unmatched. This CDR3 comprises 19 residues. Germline values: CDR1 SGHDN, CDR2 FVKESK.

In this sample, this clonotype turned up many times. The V call is TRBV2, the J call TRBJ2-5; TRBD1 is a possible D gene (5 bases). The CDR3 covers 14 residues. Germline CDR1 and CDR2: SNHLY and FYNNEI. Trimming pared 7 bases from V and 5 bases from J, leaving 17 bases between. This CDR3 reads CASTLRAGLETQYF. The CDR3 DNA is TGTGCCAGCACCCTAAGGGCAGGGTTGGAGACCCAGTACTTC. The complete variable domain, with remaining parts taken from reference TRBV2 and TRBJ2-5, reads EPEVTQTPSHQVTQMGQEVILRCVPISNHLYFYWYRQILGQKVEFLVSFYNNEISEKSEIFDDQFSVERPDGSNFTLKIRSTKLEDSAMYFCASTLRAGLETQYFGPGTRLLVL.

This clonotype was detected ten times or more. J is TRBJ2-6 and V is TRBV5-1; possible D gene TRBD1, 6 bases. Per germline, CDR1 SGHRS and CDR2 YFSETQ. The CDR3 consists of 16 residues. The ends were cut back, 0 bases at V and 0 bases at J, with 7 bases in the middle. CDR3 protein: CASSLGTASGANVLTF. In DNA form, the CDR3 reads TGCGCCAGCAGCTTGGGGACAGCCTCTGGGGCCAACGTCCTGACTTTC.

There are many counts of this clonotype. This chain's CDR3 is CSAKPRTSSYNEQFF. The CDR3 DNA reads TGCAGTGCTAAACCCAGGACTAGCTCCTACAATGAGCAGTTCTTC. The J gene is TRBJ2-1, the V gene TRBV20-1; TRBD2 agrees at 7 bases. This CDR3 is built from 15 residues. Germline assignment: CDR1 DFQATT and CDR2 SNEGSKA (reference sequence). Trimming cost V 4 bases and J 0 bases; bases outside gene matches: 6.

The chain couples TRBV2 to TRBJ1-6; D possibly corresponds to TRBD1 (6 bases). Germline CDR1 and CDR2: SNHLY and FYNNEI. This CDR3 spans 24 amino acids. Between the trimmed V and J ends, which lost 2 bases and 10 bases, there was a span of 42 bases. In DNA, the CDR3 is TGTGCCAGCAGTGAAACCCGACTAGCGGGGGGCACAGATACGCAAGGACAGTTAGGATCACCCCTCCACTTT. Protein: CASSETRLAGGTDTQGQLGSPLHF.